Listed below are T cell receptor beta chains from one sample, sequenced in a study of cytomegalovirus exposure and HLA in healthy donors. Some clones are missing from TCRdb's copy, which holds only in-frame ones; the method was immunoSEQ multiplex PCR. The repertoire includes roughly 150,000 clones, around three quarters of them detected once, and over 4% sits in the top ten. The specimen sequenced was PBMCs. The receptor set was obtained from a man aged 25-45 years in good health. Both conserved end residues are part of each CDR3. The D gene is left open where the match is weak. Size tells how often a clone was seen (once, few, many) or the class of an expanded clone, and some rows leave it out.

cdr3_nt cdr3_aa j_call clone_size v_call d_call
TGTGCCAGCAGCGAGACAGGGGAAGTCGACTATGGCTACACCTTC CASSETGEVDYGYTF TRBJ1-2 NA TRBV9 TRBD1
TGTGCCAGCCTGGGACTAGCGGGTTCCGGGGAGCTGTTTTTT CASLGLAGSGELFF TRBJ2-2 once TRBV7-8 TRBD2
TGTGCCAGCAGTTCTTTCCTCCTGGACAGGTGGCTGAATCAGCCCCAGCATTTT CASSSFLLDRWLNQPQHF TRBJ1-5 once TRBV6-7 TRBD1
TGTGCCTGGAGTGTACAATACGAGCAGTACTTC CAWSVQYEQYF TRBJ2-7 NA TRBV30 NA
TGTGCCAGCAGCAACACAGGGCTGGTAGGGGAGCAGTTCTTC CASSNTGLVGEQFF TRBJ2-1 NA TRBV7-9 NA
TGTGCCAGCAGCTCGCTTGGTGGACAGGGGGCTAAGGGTCAGCCCCAGCATTTT CASSSLGGQGAKGQPQHF TRBJ1-5 NA TRBV7-8 TRBD1
TGTGCCAGCAGCTTGGGCCGCAGTTACACTGAAGCTTTCTTT CASSLGRSYTEAFF TRBJ1-1 NA TRBV5-6 NA
TGTGCCAGCAGCCCGCGGGACAGGGTCAATGAGCAGTTCTTC CASSPRDRVNEQFF TRBJ2-1 NA TRBV6-5 TRBD1
TGTGCCAGCAGCTTAACAGGGACTAGCGTTTACAATGAGCAGTTCTTC CASSLTGTSVYNEQFF TRBJ2-1 NA TRBV7-3 TRBD2
TGTGCCAGCACCCCAATACAGGATAACACCGGGGAGCTGTTTTTT CASTPIQDNTGELFF TRBJ2-2 NA TRBV7-9 NA
TGTGCCAGCAGTCGCACCGGGACAGGGGATAATGAGCAGTTCTTC CASSRTGTGDNEQFF TRBJ2-1 NA TRBV6-6 TRBD1
TGCAGCGTTGAAGATGGGGCGCACTACAATGAGCAGTTCTTC CSVEDGAHYNEQFF TRBJ2-1 NA TRBV29-1 NA
TGTGCCAGCAGCTTGGTTTCTGACAATGAGCAGTTCTTC CASSLVSDNEQFF TRBJ2-1 NA TRBV5-6 NA
TGTGCCAGCAGCTTAGGGACTAGCGGAGCCTACGAGCAGTACTTC CASSLGTSGAYEQYF TRBJ2-7 once TRBV5-4 TRBD2
TGTGCCAGCGGAACTAGCGAGAGAAACGAGCAGTACTTC CASGTSERNEQYF TRBJ2-7 NA TRBV28 TRBD2
TGTGCCAGCAGCCCGAGTCGGTTGAGAGAGACCCAGTACTTC CASSPSRLRETQYF TRBJ2-5 once TRBV7-9 NA
TGTGCCAGCAGACGGGACAGGGGACACACTGAAGCTTTCTTT CASRRDRGHTEAFF TRBJ1-1 NA TRBV6-1 TRBD1
TGTGCCAGTAGGGGCATCACAGGGGTTAGGGACACTGAAGCTTTCTTT CASRGITGVRDTEAFF TRBJ1-1 NA TRBV19 TRBD1
TGTGCCAGCAGCCAGGGACTCACTAGCGGAAAGGGCACAGATACGCAGTATTTT CASSQGLTSGKGTDTQYF TRBJ2-3 NA TRBV4-2 TRBD2
TGTGCCAGCAGCAGACAGCTTAATGAAAAACTGTTTTTT CASSRQLNEKLFF TRBJ1-4 NA TRBV14 NA
TGTGCCAGCAGTGAAGCGCGGGGGGTACGGTACTTC CASSEARGVRYF TRBJ2-7 NA TRBV2 TRBD2
TGTGCCAGCAGTCTACAGGCTGTTACTAACTATGGCTACACCTTC CASSLQAVTNYGYTF TRBJ1-2 once TRBV27 NA
TGCGCCAGCAGCTTGAGGGGTCGCGGGAGGTACTACGAGCAGTACTTC CASSLRGRGRYYEQYF TRBJ2-7 NA TRBV5-1 TRBD2
TGTGCCAGCAGCCAAGATAGACTAGCGGGAACAGATACGCAGTATTTT CASSQDRLAGTDTQYF TRBJ2-3 NA TRBV14 TRBD2
TGTGCCAGCAGCGGACGGGGGGGGCCAGGGGAGCAGTTCTTC CASSGRGGPGEQFF TRBJ2-1 NA TRBV7-2 TRBD2
TGTGCCAGCAGCGCGGGACAGGGCCCCTTTGGGGGTACTGAAGCTTTCTTT CASSAGQGPFGGTEAFF TRBJ1-1 few TRBV25-1 TRBD1
TGTGCCAGCAGCTTGAAACTGAGGGAGACCCAGTACTTC CASSLKLRETQYF TRBJ2-5 NA TRBV5-5 NA
TGCGCCAGCAGCCACCCCGGGCTTAACAGGGGTGGAAACACCATATATTTT CASSHPGLNRGGNTIYF TRBJ1-3 NA TRBV4-1 TRBD1
TGTGCCAGCAGTGTTGGGGACTCATTCGATGAGCAGTTCTTC CASSVGDSFDEQFF TRBJ2-1 NA TRBV6-1 NA
TGTGCCAGCAGCCCCGGTCCCAGGGGGCTTAACAATGAGCAGTTCTTC CASSPGPRGLNNEQFF TRBJ2-1 NA TRBV7-6 TRBD1
TGTGCCAGCAGCTTAGTCCTAGAGACCCAGTACTTC CASSLVLETQYF TRBJ2-5 NA TRBV11-2 NA
TGCGCCAGCAGCCATCAGGTGCTGAGTGGTGAAAAACTGTTTTTT CASSHQVLSGEKLFF TRBJ1-4 NA TRBV4-1 NA
TGTGCCAGCAGCTTAGGGACAGACTATGGCTACACCTTC CASSLGTDYGYTF TRBJ1-2 NA TRBV7-9 NA
TGTGCCAGCAGCGTAAGGAGGGCCGGGGATACGCAGTATTTT CASSVRRAGDTQYF TRBJ2-3 NA TRBV9 NA
TGCGCCAGCAGCCGCGGACTGGGGGAGACCCAGTACTTC CASSRGLGETQYF TRBJ2-5 NA TRBV5-1 NA
TGCGCCAGCAAGTACTCAGGGGTTTACAAGGACACTGAAGCTTTCTTT CASKYSGVYKDTEAFF TRBJ1-1 NA TRBV5-1 NA
TGCGCCAGCAGCCAGGACAAAGCCACGAGCTCCTATAATTCACCCCTCCACTTT CASSQDKATSSYNSPLHF TRBJ1-6 NA TRBV4-3 NA
TGTGCCAGCAGAAGAACTTTAGGGAGTGGGGGCACAGATACGCAGTATTTT CASRRTLGSGGTDTQYF TRBJ2-3 NA TRBV28 NA
TGTTCCAGCAGCGCAGGGGTGGATGAGCAGTTCTTC CSSSAGVDEQFF TRBJ2-1 NA TRBV7-9 NA
TGTGCCAGCAGTCCCTTGGACAGCCTCAATCAGCCCCAGCATTTT CASSPLDSLNQPQHF TRBJ1-5 NA TRBV27 NA
TGTGCCAGCAGCGTAGATGGGCGGCTAGCGGTAGCCCAAGAGACCCAGTACTTC CASSVDGRLAVAQETQYF TRBJ2-5 NA TRBV9 TRBD2
TGCAGCGCAACTCCGGGTAGCGGGGCCTCAGAGACCCAGTACTTC CSATPGSGASETQYF TRBJ2-5 NA TRBV29-1 TRBD2